The 25 T cell receptor beta chains below come from one sample, sequenced in a study of blood T cell repertoires in COVID-19. Only in-frame clones appear in the TCRdb table, and some are missing; sequencing was by immunoSEQ multiplex PCR. The top ten clones hold roughly 8.6% of a sample with around 160,000 clones, 80% to 90% of them seen once. Sequencing was carried out using peripheral blood. The receptors were sampled from a man in his 60s with acute or convalescent COVID-19.

The chain has TRBV18 and TRBJ2-7, with TRBD2 identical over 8 bases. CDR3 size: 14 residues. CDR1 and CDR2 from the germline V gene are KGHSH and LQKENI. V lost 5 bases to trimming and J lost 0 bases; unmatched junction nucleotides: 3. CDR3 amino acids: CASSTTSVSYEQYF. As DNA, the CDR3 is TGTGCCAGCTCAACGACTAGCGTCTCCTACGAGCAGTACTTC.

The chain couples TRBV13 to TRBJ2-4, with a possible D match to TRBD2 (6 bases). This CDR3 is 17 amino acids long. V dropped 1 base and J dropped 3 bases, with 16 bases sitting between them. Germline V CDR1 and CDR2: PRHDT, FYEKMQ (reference sequence). CDR3 sequence reads: CASSLVVGLADKNIQYF. The CDR3 DNA reads as TGTGCCAGCAGCTTAGTGGTTGGATTAGCGGACAAAAACATTCAGTACTTC.

The CDR3 nucleotides are TGTGCCAGCAGCTTAGTAGGGGGGGGGAACACTGAAGCTTTCTTT. Amino acid sequence: CASSLVGGGNTEAFF. The rearrangement joins TRBV7-6 to TRBJ1-1, with TRBD1 as a possible D gene (6 bases). Germline V gene lookup returns CDR1 SGHVS and CDR2 FNYEAQ. The CDR3 sequence is 15 residues long. Trimming took off 1 base at V and 1 base at J, with 10 bases between the two ends.

This chain links TRBV28 with TRBJ2-3; 9 nucleotides line up with TRBD2. This CDR3 is 16 amino acids long. Germline loops: CDR1 MDHEN, CDR2 SYDVKM. The ends lost 2 bases at V and 6 bases at J; junction bases unmatched: 9. CDR3 sequence (DNA): TGTGCCAGCAGTTTACTCCCCCCGCGGGAGGGCGATACGCAGTATTTT. It specifies CASSLLPPREGDTQYF.

The chain is built from TRBV10-1 and TRBJ2-3; the D gene is possibly TRBD2 (5 bases). Trimming took off 4 bases at V and 8 bases at J, with 19 bases between the two ends. CDR1 and CDR2 (germline): WNHNN, SYGVQD (reference sequence). The CDR3 has 15 residues. The CDR3 reads CASSGRTGFGGTQYF. DNA of the CDR3: TGCGCCAGCAGTGGTCGTACGGGATTCGGCGGTACGCAGTATTTT.

The chain uses TRBV30 and TRBJ2-3; D not resolved. Germline values: CDR1 GTSNPN, CDR2 SVGIG (reference sequence). The V end lost 4 bases, the J end lost 0 bases, and 5 bases lay between the germline ends. The CDR3 has 12 residues. The CDR3 here is CAWTQSTDTQYF. CDR3 bases: TGTGCCTGGACCCAGAGCACAGATACGCAGTATTTT.

V is TRBV7-2 and J is TRBJ1-4; D is ambiguous. V lost 4 bases, J lost 8 bases, and 11 bases lay in between. Germline lookup yields CDR1 SGHTA and CDR2 FQGNSA. The CDR3 is made up of 13 amino acids. As DNA, the CDR3 is TGTGCCAGCAGCTCAGGACTTGGAGAAAAACTGTTTTTT. Its translation is CASSSGLGEKLFF.

Here the CDR3 DNA reads TGTGCCAGCAGCGTAGCTGGACACTCTGGAAACACCATATATTTT. This gives the protein CASSVAGHSGNTIYF. This chain uses TRBV9 with TRBJ1-3; TRBD1 might be the D (5 bases). V was shortened by 0 bases and J by 0 bases, with 7 bases between the two germline ends. CDR3 size: 15 residues. Germline V gene lookup returns CDR1 SGDLS and CDR2 YYNGEE.

The chain is built from TRBV6-5 and TRBJ2-3; TRBD1 might be the D (6 bases). V was clipped by 6 bases and J by 0 bases, with 10 bases between them. Germline V gene sequence: CDR1 MNHEY, CDR2 SVGAGI. This CDR3 is built from 14 residues. Here the CDR3 DNA reads TGTGCCAGCAGGACACAGGGCAGCACAGATACGCAGTATTTT. Translation gives CASRTQGSTDTQYF.

On this clone itself: This specimen includes other DNA sequences encoding the same CDR3. The J gene is TRBJ2-7, the V gene TRBV30; the D gene is possibly TRBD2 (6 bases). CDR3 size: 13 residues. Per the germline V gene, CDR1 is GTSNPN and CDR2 is SVGIG (reference sequence). The V and J ends lost 2 bases and 3 bases respectively, with 11 bases between them. CDR3 coding DNA: TGTGCCTGGAGTCGACGGGGACTCTACGAGCAGTACTTC. This encodes CAWSRRGLYEQYF.

There are a few counts of this clone. The rearrangement uses TRBV5-8 and TRBJ2-3; 10 positions agree with TRBD1. This CDR3 has 17 residues. In germline, CDR1 is SGHTS, CDR2 YDEGEE. Germline trimming cut 0 bases from V and 4 bases from J; bases unmatched to any gene: 8. CDR3 region: CASSLDMGQGFADTQYF. The CDR3 DNA is TGTGCCAGCAGCTTGGATATGGGACAGGGGTTCGCAGATACGCAGTATTTT.

On this clone itself: An end of the junction does not agree with germline; a read error may underlie this. The V gene is TRBV7-3, the J gene TRBJ2-1, with no clear D. The CDR3 runs to 14 residues. Germline CDR1 SGHTA, CDR2 FQGTGA. The CDR3 nucleotides are TGTGCCAGCAGCTTAAACCGGCAGGCTAAAGAGCTGTTCTTC. This gives the protein CASSLNRQAKELFF.

The chain recombines TRBV19 with TRBJ1-2; TRBD1 matches 10 bases. V shed 5 bases and J 2 bases; nucleotides not matched to a gene: 11. This CDR3 has 17 residues. Germline CDR1 and CDR2: LNHDA and SQIVND (reference sequence). The CDR3 loop is CASSASGLGQGNYGYTF. Written as DNA, the CDR3 is TGTGCCAGTAGTGCCTCCGGTTTGGGACAGGGGAACTATGGCTACACCTTC.

The chain uses TRBV5-4 and TRBJ2-2; a weak D match, TRBD1 (5 bases). V was trimmed by 3 bases and J by 4 bases, leaving 13 bases between them. Per germline, CDR1 SGHNT and CDR2 YYREEE (reference sequence). This CDR3 region has 15 residues. CDR3 DNA: TGTGCCAGCAGCTCCATAGGGGATGGCACCGGGGAGCTGTTTTTT. Its translation is CASSSIGDGTGELFF. Complete variable domain (other parts from reference TRBV5-4 and TRBJ2-2): ETGVTQSPTHLIKTRGQQVTLRCSSQSGHNTVSWYQQALGQGPQFIFQYYREEENGRGNFPPRFSGLQFPNYSSELNVNALELDDSALYLCASSSIGDGTGELFFGEGSRLTVL.

V is TRBV6-5 and J is TRBJ2-3, with 9 bases identical to TRBD2. The CDR3 covers 15 residues. Germline V gene sequence: CDR1 MNHEY, CDR2 SVGAGI. V was clipped by 6 bases and J by 0 bases; unmatched bases: 4. The CDR3 DNA sequence: TGTGCCAGCAGCCTGACTAGCGGAAGCACAGATACGCAGTATTTT. Encoded protein: CASSLTSGSTDTQYF.

As to this clone: The same CDR3 also results from other DNA sequences found in this sample. CDR3 residues: CASSLGTGNQPQHF. CDR3 DNA: TGCGCCAGCAGCTTGGGAACAGGGAATCAGCCCCAGCATTTT. The V and J genes are TRBV5-1 and TRBJ1-5, with a possible D match to TRBD1 (6 bases). Trimming shortened V by 0 bases and J by 4 bases, and 8 bases separated the two germline ends. This CDR3 is built from 14 residues. CDR1 is SGHRS, CDR2 YFSETQ, per germline.

The count of this clone is one. The V and J genes are TRBV29-1 and TRBJ1-1; a weak D match, TRBD1 (5 bases). Trimming stripped 3 bases from V and 4 bases from J, with 12 bases between. The CDR3 spans 13 residues. CDR1 is SQVTM and CDR2 is ANQGSEA in the germline V gene. Here the CDR3 reads CSVERGGFTEAFF. The CDR3 bases are TGCAGCGTTGAGCGGGGGGGATTCACTGAAGCTTTCTTT.

The J gene is TRBJ1-2, the V gene TRBV5-1, with D tentatively TRBD1 (6 bases). Trimming took off 3 bases at V and 8 bases at J, with 20 bases between the two ends. Germline-derived CDR1 and CDR2 are SGHRS and YFSETQ. This CDR3 has 15 residues. The CDR3 is CASSWGLGVPLGYTF. In DNA, the CDR3 is TGCGCCAGCAGCTGGGGGCTAGGGGTGCCTTTAGGCTACACCTTC.

The chain recombines TRBV19 with TRBJ2-5; 10 nucleotides line up with TRBD1. This CDR3 region has 13 residues. The J segment lost 6 bases and the V segment lost 4 bases, leaving 2 bases of the junction unmatched. Germline V CDR1 and CDR2: LNHDA, SQIVND (reference sequence). This CDR3 reads CASSRDRGQTQYF. CDR3 DNA: TGTGCCAGTAGTAGGGACAGGGGCCAGACCCAGTACTTC.

The chain is built from TRBV3-1 (or the pseudogene TRBV3-2) and TRBJ2-7, with D perhaps TRBD1 (5 bases). The V end lost 1 base, the J end lost 9 bases, and 16 bases lay between the germline ends. Germline loops: CDR1 LGHDT, CDR2 YNNKEL (reference sequence). The CDR3 extends over 14 amino acids. The CDR3 region is CASSQVLGDLGQYF. CDR3 DNA sequence: TGTGCCAGCAGCCAAGTTTTAGGGGATCTCGGGCAGTACTTC.

CDR3 bases: TGTGCCAGCAGTTACTCGACAGGGGTCACTGAAGCTTTCTTT. It encodes CASSYSTGVTEAFF. This chain connects TRBV6-5 to TRBJ1-1, with TRBD1 matching 8 bases. The trim removed 0 bases at V and 4 bases at J, leaving 1 base unmatched. This CDR3 has 14 residues. The V gene's germline CDR1 is MNHEY and CDR2 SVGAGI.

The chain has TRBV7-8 and TRBJ2-3; 14 nucleotides align to TRBD2. V lost 5 bases to trimming and J lost 4 bases; unmatched junction nucleotides: 8. Germline V gene lookup returns CDR1 SGHVS and CDR2 FQNEAQ. The CDR3 runs to 17 residues. CDR3 bases: TGTGCCAGCAGCCCCGGGACTAGCGGGAGCGGGGCAGATACGCAGTATTTT. Translating it yields CASSPGTSGSGADTQYF.

V gene TRBV28 combines with J gene TRBJ1-5; D gene uncertain. The CDR3 is 16 residues long. CDR1 and CDR2 (germline): MDHEN, SYDVKM. V dropped 2 bases and J dropped 7 bases, with 18 bases sitting between them. The CDR3 region has the DNA TGTGCCAGCAGTTTACTCCACACAGTATCCGAACAGCCCCAGCATTTT. This sequence encodes CASSLLHTVSEQPQHF.

The chain has TRBV20-1 and TRBJ2-4; a possible D gene is TRBD2 (6 bases). The V and J ends lost 7 bases and 7 bases respectively, with 11 bases between them. This CDR3 region has 11 residues. Germline V gene data show CDR1 as DFQATT and CDR2 as SNEGSKA (reference sequence). The CDR3 loop is CSGASENIQYF. The CDR3 DNA reads as TGCAGTGGTGCTAGCGAGAACATTCAGTACTTC.

The V call is TRBV19, the J call TRBJ1-2, with a possible D match to TRBD1 (6 bases). Germline V gene sequence: CDR1 LNHDA, CDR2 SQIVND (reference sequence). V gave up 3 bases and J gave up 5 bases, with 13 bases separating them. CDR3 size: 14 residues. CDR3 coding DNA: TGTGCCAGTAGTATCACAGGGTCTGGGTATGGCTACACCTTC. It translates to CASSITGSGYGYTF.